This record looks at one TCR beta chain sequence and its context. As processed by the authors: Amplification of reference gene primers provided the estimated nucleated cell counts. Profiled with immunoSEQ multiplex PCR; TCRdb holds only in-frame clones, not every one. V and J calls and clone size are given by that table; D and trimming were obtained from the DNA. The profile shows tens of thousands of clones, 75% to 90% of them singletons. The V gene lost 6 bases and the J gene lost 4 bases, with 13 bases spanning the gap. The CDR3 extends over 15 amino acids. Germline V gives CDR1 WSHSY, CDR2 SAAADI. This sample was taken from a study of blood T cell repertoires in COVID-19. As for the study in general: Donors in the United States, Italy and Spain gave samples during acute or convalescent COVID-19. T cells, B-cell-depleted T cells, or PBMCs provided the cDNA or gDNA that served as material.

The chain links TRBV10-2 to TRBJ1-6, with D possibly TRBD1 on 5 matching bases. The source is a man aged 45-65 years with active or convalescent COVID-19. The specimen was peripheral blood. CDR3 in DNA: TGCGCCAGCAGGGGGGGAGAATCGTATAATTCACCCCTCCACTTT. It yields the protein CASRGGESYNSPLHF.